The 7 T cell receptor beta chains in this list originate from one sample, sequenced in a study of vaccination and CD4 T cells after COVID-19. Their target antigens are unknown. The study sequenced cultured CD4+ T cell DNA using the Oncomine TCR Beta short-read assay. Each CDR3 protein is one row after TCRdb ran MiXCR on the PCR reads. The data contain tens of thousands of distinct CDR3 sequences, around a third of them singletons. Time point: late sampling 161 to 241 days after vaccination in three convalescent patients. Noted treatment: roughly ten-day PBMC culture with coronavirus spike peptide pools or control peptides (ViraFEST assay). The sample in question was CD4+ T cells from blood, cultured in vitro, obtained about 7 months after SARS-CoV-2 vaccination. The receptors here all came from a human donor who had recovered from COVID-19.

This clonotype was recorded a few times. The chain uses TRBV7-3 and TRBJ1-5; 8 positions agree with TRBD1. The CDR3 covers 20 residues. Germline V CDR1 and CDR2: SGHTA, FQGTGA. The V gene end was trimmed by 1 base and the J gene end by 6 bases; junction bases not matched to a gene: 20. The CDR3, as DNA: TGTGCCAGCAGCTTAAGGCCTGGACAGGGTTTGGGGGTGGGGGGTCAGCCCCAGCATTTT. This codes for CASSLRPGQGLGVGGQPQHF.

Comment on this clonotype: The germline gene is not matched at one end of the junction; a read error may be the cause. V gene TRBV24-1 combines with J gene TRBJ2-3; 14 positions match TRBD2. The germline gives CDR1 KGHDR, CDR2 SFDVKD. This CDR3 is built from 18 residues. CDR3 sequence (DNA): TGTGCCACCAATGATCCCGGGACTAGCGGGAGTAGCACAGATACGCAGTATTTT. Encoded protein: CATNDPGTSGSSTDTQYF.

The V and J genes are TRBV6-5 and TRBJ1-2, with D possibly being TRBD1 (5 bases). The CDR3 consists of 16 residues. With 1 base removed from V and 3 bases from J, the gap between germline ends came to 15 bases. CDR1 is MNHEY and CDR2 is SVGAGI in the germline V gene. CDR3 DNA: TGTGCCAGCAGTTACTTAGGCGCAGGGAGGGACTATGGCTACACCTTC. Protein: CASSYLGAGRDYGYTF.

This clonotype rates as medium-sized. The CDR3 sequence: CASSDPKGGRLFSPLHF. DNA of the CDR3: TGTGCCAGCAGCGACCCGAAGGGGGGCCGACTATTCTCACCCCTCCACTTT. This chain joins TRBV7-9 and TRBJ1-6, with TRBD1 as a possible D gene (6 bases). This CDR3 region has 17 residues. Trimming removed 5 bases from V and 10 bases from J, with 24 bases in between. Germline assignment: CDR1 SEHNR and CDR2 FQNEAQ (reference sequence).

This sequence joins TRBV20-1 and TRBJ1-2; 8 bases map to TRBD1. The ends lost 5 bases at V and 3 bases at J; junction bases unmatched: 5. This CDR3 region has 13 residues. Germline values: CDR1 DFQATT, CDR2 SNEGSKA (reference sequence). Here the CDR3 reads CSAEDRDHYGYTF. The DNA for the CDR3 is TGCAGTGCTGAGGACAGGGATCACTATGGCTACACCTTC.

The chain uses TRBV4-1 and TRBJ2-3; no clear D. Trimming pared 1 base from V and 4 bases from J, leaving 9 bases between. Germline V lookup: CDR1 MGHRA, CDR2 YSYEKL. This CDR3 has 14 residues. CDR3: CASSQGGRPDTQYF. CDR3 nucleotides: TGCGCCAGCAGCCAAGGGGGAAGACCAGATACGCAGTATTTT.

The chain is built from TRBV6-5 and TRBJ1-3; no reliable D call. V shed 0 bases and J shed 4 bases, with 4 bases lying between them. This CDR3 contains 13 residues. Germline loops: CDR1 MNHEY, CDR2 SVGAGI. CDR3 sequence reads: CASSYSKGNTIYF. DNA for the CDR3: TGTGCCAGCAGTTACTCGAAGGGAAACACCATATATTTT.